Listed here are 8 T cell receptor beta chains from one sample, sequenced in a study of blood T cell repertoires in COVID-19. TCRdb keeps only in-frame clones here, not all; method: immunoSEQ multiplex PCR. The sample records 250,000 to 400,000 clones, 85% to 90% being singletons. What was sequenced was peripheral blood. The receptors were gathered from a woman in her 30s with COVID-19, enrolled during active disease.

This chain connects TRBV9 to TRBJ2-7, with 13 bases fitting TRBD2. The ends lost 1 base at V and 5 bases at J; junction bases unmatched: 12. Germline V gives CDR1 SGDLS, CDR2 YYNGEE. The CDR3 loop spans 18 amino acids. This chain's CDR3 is CASSVTPGLAGVVNEQYF. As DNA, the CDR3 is TGTGCCAGCAGCGTAACCCCCGGACTAGCGGGAGTAGTCAACGAGCAGTACTTC. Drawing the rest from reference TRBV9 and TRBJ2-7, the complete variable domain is DSGVTQTPKHLITATGQRVTLRCSPRSGDLSVYWYQQSLDQGLQFLIQYYNGEERAKGNILERFSAQQFPDLHSELNLSSLELGDSALYFCASSVTPGLAGVVNEQYFGPGTRLTVT.

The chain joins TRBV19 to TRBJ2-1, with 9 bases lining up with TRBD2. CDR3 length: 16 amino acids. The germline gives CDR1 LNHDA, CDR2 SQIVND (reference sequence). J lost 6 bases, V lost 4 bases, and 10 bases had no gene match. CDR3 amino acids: CASSRLSGRGGNEQFF. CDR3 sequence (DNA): TGTGCCAGTAGTAGGCTTAGCGGGAGAGGTGGCAATGAGCAGTTCTTC.

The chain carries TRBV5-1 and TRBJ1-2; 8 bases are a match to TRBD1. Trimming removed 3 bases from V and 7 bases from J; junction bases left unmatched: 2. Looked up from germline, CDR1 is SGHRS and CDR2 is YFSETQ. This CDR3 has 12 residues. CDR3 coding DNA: TGCGCCAGCAGCTCCGGACAGGGTGGCTACACCTTC. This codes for CASSSGQGGYTF.

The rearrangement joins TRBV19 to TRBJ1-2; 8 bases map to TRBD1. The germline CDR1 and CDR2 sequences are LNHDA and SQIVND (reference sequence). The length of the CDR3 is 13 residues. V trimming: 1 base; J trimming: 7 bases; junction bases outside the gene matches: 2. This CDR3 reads CASSIGQGSGYTF. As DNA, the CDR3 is TGTGCCAGTAGTATAGGACAGGGGTCTGGCTACACCTTC.

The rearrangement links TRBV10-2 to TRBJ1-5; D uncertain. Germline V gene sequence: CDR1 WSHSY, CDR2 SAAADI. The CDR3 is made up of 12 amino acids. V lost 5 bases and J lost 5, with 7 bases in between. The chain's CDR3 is CASSLAYQPQHF. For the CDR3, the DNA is TGCGCCAGCAGTCTGGCCTATCAGCCCCAGCATTTT.

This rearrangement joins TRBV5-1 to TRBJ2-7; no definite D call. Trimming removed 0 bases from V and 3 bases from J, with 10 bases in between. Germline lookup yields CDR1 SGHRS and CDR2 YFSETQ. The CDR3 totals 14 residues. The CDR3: CASSLGNSLYEQYF. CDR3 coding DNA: TGCGCCAGCAGCTTGGGGAACAGTCTCTACGAGCAGTACTTC.

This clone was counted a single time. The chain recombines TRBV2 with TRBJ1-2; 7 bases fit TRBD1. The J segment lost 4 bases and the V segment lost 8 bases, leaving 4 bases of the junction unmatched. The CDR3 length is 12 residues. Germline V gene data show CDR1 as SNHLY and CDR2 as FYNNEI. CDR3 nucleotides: TGTGCCAGCTGCCGACAGGGCTATGGCTACACCTTC. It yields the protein CASCRQGYGYTF.

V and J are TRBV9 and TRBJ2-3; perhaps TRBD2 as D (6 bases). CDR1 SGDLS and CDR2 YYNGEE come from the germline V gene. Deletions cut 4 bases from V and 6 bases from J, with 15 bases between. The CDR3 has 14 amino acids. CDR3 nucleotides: TGTGCCAGCAGCTACGGGCCGGGGGAGGATACGCAGTATTTT. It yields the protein CASSYGPGEDTQYF. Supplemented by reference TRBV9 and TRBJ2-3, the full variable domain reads DSGVTQTPKHLITATGQRVTLRCSPRSGDLSVYWYQQSLDQGLQFLIQYYNGEERAKGNILERFSAQQFPDLHSELNLSSLELGDSALYFCASSYGPGEDTQYFGPGTRLTVL.